The rows below give T cell receptor beta chains drawn from one sample of a study of a mutant IDH1 vaccine in newly diagnosed glioma. No antigen has been identified for these receptors. The table came from immunoSEQ multiplex PCR; TCRdb's copy has only in-frame clones and leaves some out. The table shows around 53,000 clones, with 65% to 85% occurring only once. The source was PBMCs, collected from a glioma patient whose treatment included an IDH1 peptide vaccine. These receptors were obtained from a woman aged 25-40 years with glioma. Some clones in this sample may be carry-over from other donors' samples. CDR3s include the opening cysteine and the closing phenylalanine or tryptophan. The D gene is left open where the match is weak. A row's size may be missing; if present it is once, few, many or a size class.

V gene: TRBV14
D gene: -
clone size: -
J gene: TRBJ2-7
CDR3 protein: CASSPPCEQYF
CDR3 DNA: TGTGCCAGCAGCCCCCCCTGCGAGCAGTACTTC

V gene: TRBV27
D gene: -
clone size: few
J gene: TRBJ1-5
CDR3 protein: CASSLSAGVPNQPQHF
CDR3 DNA: TGTGCCAGCAGTTTATCTGCCGGGGTCCCCAATCAGCCCCAGCATTTT

V gene: TRBV5-1
D gene: -
clone size: -
J gene: TRBJ2-7
CDR3 protein: CASSLEPQPTSTSYEQYF
CDR3 DNA: TGCGCCAGCAGCTTAGAACCCCAGCCGACTTCGACCTCCTACGAGCAGTACTTC

V gene: TRBV5-4
D gene: -
clone size: -
J gene: TRBJ2-6
CDR3 protein: CASSPDLAAGANVLTF
CDR3 DNA: TGTGCCAGCAGCCCCGACTTAGCCGCTGGGGCCAACGTCCTGACTTTC

V gene: TRBV5-1
D gene: TRBD1
clone size: -
J gene: TRBJ1-2
CDR3 protein: CASSSGTGNLGYTF
CDR3 DNA: TGCGCCAGCAGCTCCGGGACAGGGAACCTAGGCTACACCTTC

V gene: TRBV9
D gene: -
clone size: -
J gene: TRBJ2-1
CDR3 protein: CASSVASALSYNEQFF
CDR3 DNA: TGTGCCAGCAGCGTAGCGTCCGCCCTATCCTACAATGAGCAGTTCTTC

V gene: TRBV5-4
D gene: TRBD1
clone size: -
J gene: TRBJ1-1
CDR3 protein: CASRPGQTTMNTEAFF
CDR3 DNA: TGTGCCAGCAGGCCGGGACAGACGACTATGAACACTGAAGCTTTCTTT

V gene: TRBV18
D gene: -
clone size: -
J gene: TRBJ2-5
CDR3 protein: CASSPSEETQYF
CDR3 DNA: TGTGCCAGCTCACCATCGGAGGAGACCCAGTACTTC

V gene: TRBV5-6
D gene: -
clone size: once
J gene: TRBJ2-1
CDR3 protein: CASSLGGGVTQFF
CDR3 DNA: TGTGCCAGCAGCTTGGGGGGTGGGGTCACGCAGTTCTTC

V gene: TRBV10-3
D gene: -
clone size: -
J gene: TRBJ2-7
CDR3 protein: CAISEPGGAGETDEQYF
CDR3 DNA: TGTGCCATCAGTGAGCCAGGGGGGGCGGGAGAGACAGACGAGCAGTACTTC

V gene: TRBV7-6
D gene: TRBD1
clone size: -
J gene: TRBJ1-2
CDR3 protein: CASSLVAGPGQGAYTF
CDR3 DNA: TGTGCCAGCAGCTTAGTGGCTGGACCGGGACAGGGGGCCTACACCTTC

V gene: TRBV27
D gene: -
clone size: -
J gene: TRBJ2-2
CDR3 protein: CASTLGGLVDGELFF
CDR3 DNA: TGTGCCAGCACCCTTGGGGGGCTGGTTGACGGGGAGCTGTTTTTT

V gene: TRBV7-9
D gene: TRBD1
clone size: -
J gene: TRBJ1-3
CDR3 protein: CASSSDRTGGSGNTIYF
CDR3 DNA: TGTGCCAGCAGCTCGGATCGGACAGGGGGGTCCGGAAACACCATATATTTT

V gene: TRBV15
D gene: TRBD1
clone size: -
J gene: TRBJ1-5
CDR3 protein: CATSTLTGNSNQPQHF
CDR3 DNA: TGTGCCACCAGCACCTTGACAGGGAATAGCAATCAGCCCCAGCATTTT

V gene: TRBV2
D gene: -
clone size: once
J gene: TRBJ1-5
CDR3 protein: CASSESRGSQPQHF
CDR3 DNA: TGTGCCAGCAGTGAATCGCGTGGGAGTCAGCCCCAGCATTTT

V gene: TRBV6-1
D gene: -
clone size: -
J gene: TRBJ1-2
CDR3 protein: CASSEVETVIYGYTF
CDR3 DNA: TGTGCCAGCAGTGAAGTAGAGACTGTCATATATGGCTACACCTTC

V gene: TRBV7-2
D gene: -
clone size: -
J gene: TRBJ2-3
CDR3 protein: CASSSFTDTQYF
CDR3 DNA: TGTGCCAGCAGCTCTTTCACAGATACGCAGTATTTT

V gene: TRBV5-4
D gene: TRBD2
clone size: once
J gene: TRBJ2-3
CDR3 protein: CASSPGTSVTDTQYF
CDR3 DNA: TGTGCCAGCAGCCCCGGGACTAGCGTAACAGATACGCAGTATTTT